This TCR beta chain appears in the sequencing data of a study of blood T cell repertoires in COVID-19. Study context: PBMCs, B-cell-depleted T cells, or T cells provided the cDNA or gDNA that made up the material.

Germline loops: CDR1 SEHNR, CDR2 FQNEAQ (reference sequence). Germline trimming cut 1 base from V and 4 bases from J; bases unmatched to any gene: 6. This CDR3 region has 16 residues. Authors' methods: Scientists estimated how many nucleated cells there were by amplifying reference gene primers. Profiling relied on immunoSEQ multiplex PCR, and the TCRdb table lists in-frame clones only, not all of them. That table furnishes V, J and clone size, whereas the DNA furnished D and trimming. The repertoire includes approximately 70,000 clones, roughly 87% of them detected once, and around 6.3% sits in the top ten.

The sequencing input was peripheral blood. The TCR was taken from a woman aged 50 to 60 with acute or convalescent COVID-19. V is TRBV7-9 and J is TRBJ1-4; 7 positions match TRBD1. In DNA form, the CDR3 reads TGTGCCAGCAGCTTAGGTAGGGGACAGCATAATGAAAAACTGTTTTTT. It yields the protein CASSLGRGQHNEKLFF.